This TCR beta chain is from a study of shared clonotypes between healthy human individuals. Study findings and constraints: Sequencing depth was expected to influence donor clonotype sharing.

Concerning this clone itself: Its antigen remains unidentified.

Deletions cut 7 bases from V and 2 bases from J, with 7 bases between. Germline V gene lookup returns CDR1 SGDLS and CDR2 YYNGEE. There are 12 residues in the CDR3. Naive CD8 populations comprised CD45RO-negative cells positively selected for CCR7, excluding terminally differentiated effector memory CD45RA+ cells. A 200 ng quantity of DNA, about 30,000 T cell genomes, went into the sorted-subset replicate PCRs. Profiled with immunoSEQ multiplex PCR; TCRdb holds only in-frame clones, not every one. In the table there are around 700,000 clones, approximately 90% of which are singletons. The receptor's source is a man aged 25 to 40 in good health. Sequenced sample: naive CD8+ T cells sorted from blood. This chain joins TRBV9 and TRBJ2-1, with D perhaps matching TRBD2 (5 bases). The CDR3 DNA follows: TGTGCCAGCGGAGGCACCTACAATGAGCAGTTCTTC. It translates to CASGGTYNEQFF.